The TCR beta chain described here comes from a study of blood T cell repertoires in COVID-19. The J segment lost 5 bases and the V segment lost 1 base, leaving 2 bases of the junction unmatched. From germline, CDR1 is SGHVS and CDR2 FNYEAQ. The CDR3 is made up of 13 amino acids. Assay: immunoSEQ multiplex PCR; the TCRdb copy retains only in-frame clones and omits some. The table shows just over 250,000 clones, with 88% occurring only once. The source of this sequence is a man in his sixties who had recovered from COVID-19. The chain employs TRBV7-6 and TRBJ2-7; 7 nucleotides line up with TRBD1. Sequenced input: peripheral blood. CDR3 loop: CASSLVGGDEQYF. CDR3 nucleotide sequence: TGTGCCAGCAGCTTAGTAGGGGGCGACGAGCAGTACTTC.